The source of this T cell receptor (beta chain) is a study of cytomegalovirus exposure and HLA in healthy donors. Broader study findings: Associated with HLA alleles at 0.05 false discovery rate in a later analysis were fewer than 20,000 TCR beta sequences. An analysis done earlier found most TCR beta V segments productive about 87% or about 30% of the time.

To note about this clone: As yet, its antigen is unknown.

PCR primers comprised 60 Vbeta and 13 Jbeta primers. Repertoires were generated with immunoSEQ multiplex PCR, while TCRdb's copy carries only in-frame clones and drops some. The sample lists 75,000 to 95,000 clones, 84% occurring once. Sequenced material: PBMCs. The origin of this receptor is a woman between 18 and 30 years old in good health and CMV-seropositive.

Here the CDR3 reads CASSHLVVTGIPYNEQFF. CDR3 DNA: TGTGCCAGCAGCCACCTCGTCGTGACAGGGATCCCCTACAATGAGCAGTTCTTC. V usage is TRBV14 and J usage is TRBJ2-1; TRBD1 matches at 7 bases. V was clipped by 3 bases and J by 2 bases; unmatched bases: 13. This CDR3 spans 18 amino acids. The germline V gene has CDR1 SGHDN and CDR2 FVKESK.